These T cell receptor beta chains were read from a single sample in a study of monozygotic twins with inflammatory bowel disease. TCRdb re-called the 5' RACE reads; every CDR3 protein appears as one record, without DNA. Its listing shows 440,000 or so distinct CDR3 sequences. Sequencing was done on a sample of blood. All receptors come from a human donor with ulcerative colitis or Crohn's disease, or a healthy co-twin of an affected twin (not recorded which). Each CDR3 is given with its conserved first and last residue.

J: TRBJ2-7
V: TRBV15
CDR3: CATSRVTGSGLAGGQEQYF

J: TRBJ2-2
V: TRBV5-1
CDR3: CAREGSDTGELFF

J: TRBJ2-7
V: TRBV3-1
CDR3: CASSQDPPGLAGDEQYF

J: TRBJ1-3
V: TRBV20-1
CDR3: CSARELSGIGNTIYF

J: TRBJ2-2
V: TRBV5-1
CDR3: CASSNGRPNTGELFF

J: TRBJ1-2
V: TRBV6-5
CDR3: CASSYALSSLGYTF

J: TRBJ2-7
V: TRBV7-2
CDR3: CASSLAEGVGYEQYF

J: TRBJ2-5
V: TRBV7-9
CDR3: CASSLTKEETQYF

J: TRBJ1-4
V: TRBV12-3/TRBV12-4
CDR3: CASSVTAYNEKLFF

J: TRBJ1-6
V: TRBV6-2/TRBV6-3
CDR3: CASSPIGTGSHSPLHF

J: TRBJ1-1
V: TRBV5-4
CDR3: CASSLERGRDTEAFF

J: TRBJ2-3
V: TRBV5-5
CDR3: CASSLRGGQTDTQYF

J: TRBJ1-1
V: TRBV3-1
CDR3: CASSLSTGFSAEAFF

J: TRBJ1-5
V: TRBV5-5
CDR3: CASSWQDYSNQPQHF

J: TRBJ2-1
V: TRBV19
CDR3: CASSLRDIGDEQFF

J: TRBJ2-1
V: TRBV5-1
CDR3: CASSLGQGAIYNEQFF

J: TRBJ2-1
V: TRBV12-3/TRBV12-4
CDR3: CASSFRQGIGNEQFF

J: TRBJ1-6
V: TRBV20-1
CDR3: CSARATSSYNSPLHF

J: TRBJ2-1
V: TRBV6-5
CDR3: CASSYDLGSYNEQFF

J: TRBJ2-3
V: TRBV5-1
CDR3: CASSLQDARTDTQYF

J: TRBJ1-3
V: TRBV5-5
CDR3: CASSLRGIAGNTIYF

J: TRBJ2-2
V: TRBV4-2
CDR3: CASSQPRQGGTVTNTGELFF

J: TRBJ1-1
V: TRBV30
CDR3: CACQGVSTEAFF

J: TRBJ1-2
V: TRBV6-4
CDR3: CASSPGTGGVYGYTF

J: TRBJ1-1
V: TRBV7-2
CDR3: CASSDTGEGPAFF

J: TRBJ2-5
V: TRBV5-1
CDR3: CASSFKGMTVFGERSQYF

J: TRBJ2-7
V: TRBV4-1
CDR3: CASSQRGEQYF

J: TRBJ1-3
V: TRBV10-3
CDR3: CAISEISGNTIYF

J: TRBJ2-2
V: TRBV19
CDR3: CASSPLEGTGELFF